These 9 T cell receptor beta chains originate from one sample sequenced in a study of T cells in localized non-small cell lung cancer. Profiled with immunoSEQ multiplex PCR; TCRdb holds only in-frame clones, not every one. The data hold about 72,000 clones, with 65% to 85% observed a single time. The sequencing here drew on peripheral blood, taken before any cancer treatment. Every receptor here comes from a female donor aged 60 or older with stage I lung adenocarcinoma.

The V gene is TRBV6-5, the J gene TRBJ2-1; 11 nucleotides match TRBD2. The CDR3 extends over 15 amino acids. V gave up 6 bases and J gave up 6 bases; unmatched junction bases: 7. Per the germline V gene, CDR1 is MNHEY and CDR2 is SVGAGI. The CDR3 DNA sequence: TGTGCCAGCAGATTAGCGGGAGGGATTAGCAATGAGCAGTTCTTC. Its protein product is CASRLAGGISNEQFF.

The chain has TRBV5-1 and TRBJ1-2, with D unresolved. The CDR3 spans 14 residues. The V gene lost 0 bases and the J gene lost 5 bases, with 11 bases spanning the gap. Germline lookup yields CDR1 SGHRS and CDR2 YFSETQ. CDR3 sequence: CASSLESPRYGYTF. CDR3 sequence (DNA): TGCGCCAGCAGCTTGGAGAGTCCCCGATATGGCTACACCTTC. Supplemented by reference TRBV5-1 and TRBJ1-2, the full variable domain reads KAGVTQTPRYLIKTRGQQVTLSCSPISGHRSVSWYQQTPGQGLQFLFEYFSETQRNKGNFPGRFSGRQFSNSRSEMNVSTLELGDSALYLCASSLESPRYGYTFGSGTRLTVV.

The chain has TRBV7-2 and TRBJ1-5; D unclear. This CDR3 region has 13 residues. V was clipped by 1 base and J by 3 bases, with 4 bases between them. Germline CDR1 reads SGHTA; CDR2 reads FQGNSA. This chain's CDR3 is CASSLDFNQPQHF. The CDR3 DNA reads TGTGCCAGCAGCTTAGATTTCAATCAGCCCCAGCATTTT.

The chain couples TRBV6-5 to TRBJ2-7; D may be TRBD1 (8 bases). The germline V and J ends were trimmed by 3 bases and 7 bases, with 16 bases remaining between them. The CDR3 loop spans 14 amino acids. Germline values: CDR1 MNHEY, CDR2 SVGAGI. CDR3 nucleotide sequence: TGTGCCAGCAGTTATTCAGACAGGGGAGGGGAGCAGTACTTC. Its translation: CASSYSDRGGEQYF.

V usage is TRBV6-1 and J usage is TRBJ2-5, with D perhaps being TRBD1 or TRBD2 (6 bases each). From germline, CDR1 is MNHNS and CDR2 SASEGT. This CDR3 spans 15 amino acids. Trimming took off 4 bases at V and 0 bases at J, with 12 bases between the two ends. The CDR3 DNA is TGTGCCAGCAGTGGGGAAGGGGGGTACCAAGAGACCCAGTACTTC. Its translation: CASSGEGGYQETQYF.

The chain combines TRBV11-3 with TRBJ1-5, with D hard to call. V lost 5 bases and J lost 7, with 18 bases in between. The CDR3 runs 15 residues. Germline-derived CDR1 and CDR2 are SGHNT and YENEEA. CDR3 DNA sequence: TGTGCCAGCAGCCCCCGTAGGGAGCCCATACAGCCCCAGCATTTT. It specifies CASSPRREPIQPQHF.

The chain has TRBV28 and TRBJ1-4; perhaps TRBD1 as D (5 bases). CDR3 length equals 16 residues. Looked up from germline, CDR1 is MDHEN and CDR2 is SYDVKM. V was cut by 6 bases and J by 7 bases, with 21 bases left in between. This chain's CDR3 is CASSPPVQGYGEKLFF. As DNA, the CDR3 is TGTGCCAGCAGCCCCCCGGTTCAGGGTTACGGTGAAAAACTGTTTTTT.

This chain connects TRBV4-3 to TRBJ1-2; weak D call: TRBD1 (5 bases). Germline loops: CDR1 LGHNA, CDR2 YSLEER. Trimming stripped 4 bases from V and 3 bases from J, with 15 bases between. There are 15 residues in the CDR3. CDR3 nucleotides: TGCGCCAGCAGCCGAGGGACGGGTCCGGACTATGGCTACACCTTC. Translation: CASSRGTGPDYGYTF.

The chain recombines TRBV7-6 with TRBJ2-1, with 8 bases aligning to TRBD1. The V gene end was trimmed by 3 bases and the J gene end by 5 bases; junction bases not matched to a gene: 6. From germline, CDR1 is SGHVS and CDR2 FNYEAQ. The CDR3 length is 15 residues. This CDR3 reads CASSFIPDRDNEQFF. The CDR3 DNA reads as TGTGCCAGCAGCTTCATTCCGGACAGGGACAATGAGCAGTTCTTC.